This T cell receptor beta chain was sequenced for a study of Graves' ophthalmopathy and Graves' hyperthyroidism. Germline CDR1 reads SQVTM; CDR2 reads ANQGSEA. This CDR3 comprises 16 residues. Trimming took 4 bases from V and 4 from J, leaving 22 bases between them. Amplification targeted the TCR beta CDR3 regions, with RNA transcripts as the source material. RT-PCR was first run with HTBI primers, then multiplex PCR in a second round. TCRdb re-called the multiplex PCR reads through MiXCR, storing one row per CDR3 protein. The repertoire includes 220,000 or so distinct CDR3 sequences, roughly 21% of them detected once, and more than 35% sits in the top ten.

The V and J genes are TRBV29-1 and TRBJ1-2; D may be TRBD1 (6 bases). The source is a woman aged 50 to 60 with Graves' ophthalmopathy. Source material: peripheral blood. DNA for the CDR3: TGCAGCGTTGTCGTAGGACAGTATTCATGGGGCTATGGCTACACCTTC. Its translation is CSVVVGQYSWGYGYTF.